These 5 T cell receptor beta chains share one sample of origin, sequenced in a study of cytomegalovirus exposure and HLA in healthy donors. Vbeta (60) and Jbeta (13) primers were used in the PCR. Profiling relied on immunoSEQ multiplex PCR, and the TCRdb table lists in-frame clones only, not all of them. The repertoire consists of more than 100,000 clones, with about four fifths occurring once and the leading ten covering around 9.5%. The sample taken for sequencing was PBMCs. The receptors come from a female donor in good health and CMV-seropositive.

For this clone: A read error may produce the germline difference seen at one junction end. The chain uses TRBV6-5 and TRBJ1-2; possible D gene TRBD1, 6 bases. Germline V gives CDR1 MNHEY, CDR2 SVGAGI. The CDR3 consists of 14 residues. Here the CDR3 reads CASSYQGMGYRYTF. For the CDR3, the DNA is TGTGCCAGCAGTTACCAGGGGATGGGCTATCGCTACACCTTC.

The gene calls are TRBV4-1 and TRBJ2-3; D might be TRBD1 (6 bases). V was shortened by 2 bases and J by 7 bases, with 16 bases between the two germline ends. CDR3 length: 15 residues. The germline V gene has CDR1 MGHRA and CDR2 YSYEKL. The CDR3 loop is CASSQLKLQGNTQYF. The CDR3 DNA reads TGCGCCAGCAGCCAACTTAAATTACAGGGAAATACGCAGTATTTT.

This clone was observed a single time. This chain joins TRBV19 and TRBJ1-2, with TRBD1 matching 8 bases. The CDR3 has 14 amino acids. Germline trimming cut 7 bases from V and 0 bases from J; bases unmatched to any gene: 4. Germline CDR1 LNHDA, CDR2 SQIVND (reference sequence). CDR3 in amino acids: CASNPGGSNYGYTF. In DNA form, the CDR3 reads TGTGCCAGTAACCCAGGGGGCTCTAACTATGGCTACACCTTC.

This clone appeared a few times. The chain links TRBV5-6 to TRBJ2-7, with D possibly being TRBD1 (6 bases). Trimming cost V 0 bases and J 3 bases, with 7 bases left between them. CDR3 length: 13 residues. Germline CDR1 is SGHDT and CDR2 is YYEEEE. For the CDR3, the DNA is TGTGCCAGCAGCTTGGGGGACATCTACGAGCAGTACTTC. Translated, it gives CASSLGDIYEQYF.

The CDR3 sequence is CASSFSSLGRADTQYF. In DNA form, the CDR3 reads TGTGCCAGCAGCTTTTCAAGCCTAGGGAGAGCAGATACGCAGTATTTT. The rearrangement links TRBV5-4 to TRBJ2-3, with a weak D call TRBD2 (5 bases). V was clipped by 2 bases and J by 4 bases, with 17 bases between them. The germline V gene has CDR1 SGHNT and CDR2 YYREEE (reference sequence). The CDR3 contains 16 residues.